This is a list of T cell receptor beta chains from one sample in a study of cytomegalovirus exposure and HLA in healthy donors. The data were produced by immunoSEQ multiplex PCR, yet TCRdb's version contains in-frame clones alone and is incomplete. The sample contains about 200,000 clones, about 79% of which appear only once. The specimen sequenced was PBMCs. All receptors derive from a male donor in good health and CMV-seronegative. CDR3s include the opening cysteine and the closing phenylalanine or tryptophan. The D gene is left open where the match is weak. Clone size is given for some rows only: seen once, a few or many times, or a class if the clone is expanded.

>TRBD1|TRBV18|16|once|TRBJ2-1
CASSPPGQGQYNEQFF
TGTGCCAGCTCACCACCCGGACAGGGTCAATACAATGAGCAGTTCTTC
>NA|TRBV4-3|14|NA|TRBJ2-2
CASSQVGGTGELFF
TGCGCCAGCAGCCAAGTGGGGGGCACCGGGGAGCTGTTTTTT
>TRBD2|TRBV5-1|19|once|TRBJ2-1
CASSSGLAGGRSSYNEQFF
TGCGCCAGCAGCTCGGGACTAGCGGGGGGCCGGAGCTCCTACAATGAGCAGTTCTTC
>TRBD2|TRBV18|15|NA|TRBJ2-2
CASSPREGNTGELFF
TGTGCCAGCTCACCCCGGGAGGGGAACACCGGGGAGCTGTTTTTT
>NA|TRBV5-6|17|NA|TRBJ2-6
CASSSLGQNSGANVLTF
TGTGCCAGCAGCTCCTTAGGACAGAACTCTGGGGCCAACGTCCTGACTTTC
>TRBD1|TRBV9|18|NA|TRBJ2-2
CASSVDLWQGADTGELFF
TGTGCCAGCAGCGTAGATCTTTGGCAGGGGGCCGACACCGGGGAGCTGTTTTTT
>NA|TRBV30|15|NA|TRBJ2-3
CAWTVLGGPTDTQYF
TGTGCCTGGACCGTCCTCGGGGGGCCTACAGATACGCAGTATTTT
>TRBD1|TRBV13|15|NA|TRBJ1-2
CASSAPDRGDYGYTF
TGTGCCAGCAGCGCCCCGGACAGGGGTGACTATGGCTACACCTTC
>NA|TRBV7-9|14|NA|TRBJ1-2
CASSLAVYPYGYTF
TGTGCCAGCAGCTTAGCTGTTTATCCCTATGGCTACACCTTC
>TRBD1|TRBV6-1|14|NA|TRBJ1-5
CASSRDSPNQPQHF
TGTGCCAGCAGTCGGGACAGTCCCAATCAGCCCCAGCATTTT
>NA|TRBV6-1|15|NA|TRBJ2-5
CASSDPRQAGETQYF
TGTGCCAGCAGTGACCCCCGGCAGGCGGGAGAGACCCAGTACTTC
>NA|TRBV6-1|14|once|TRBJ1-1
CASSVIGGGTEAFF
TGTGCCAGCAGCGTCATCGGGGGGGGCACTGAAGCTTTCTTT
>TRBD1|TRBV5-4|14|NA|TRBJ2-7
CASSLDGQGGEQYF
TGTGCCAGCAGCTTGGATGGACAGGGAGGCGAGCAGTACTTC
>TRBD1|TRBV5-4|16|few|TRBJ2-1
CASRPGQGAEYNEQFF
TGTGCCAGCAGACCGGGACAGGGGGCGGAGTACAATGAGCAGTTCTTC
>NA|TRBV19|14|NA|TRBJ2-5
CASSIDTGRETQYF
TGTGCCAGTAGTATAGATACAGGGCGAGAGACCCAGTACTTC
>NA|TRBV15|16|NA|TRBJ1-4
CATSGRRLRGNEKLFF
TGTGCCACCAGCGGCCGGCGGTTAAGGGGAAATGAAAAACTGTTTTTT
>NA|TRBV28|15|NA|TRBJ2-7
CASSPRGARSYEQYF
TGTGCCAGCAGTCCCAGGGGAGCGCGATCCTACGAGCAGTACTTC
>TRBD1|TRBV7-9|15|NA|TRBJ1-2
CASSQGGRLDYGYTF
TGTGCCAGCAGCCAGGGGGGACGTTTAGACTATGGCTACACCTTC
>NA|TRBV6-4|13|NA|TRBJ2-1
CASSERGNNEQFF
TGTGCCAGCAGTGAACGGGGAAACAATGAGCAGTTCTTC
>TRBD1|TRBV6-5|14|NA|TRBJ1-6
CASSYTGVDSPLHF
TGTGCCAGCAGTTATACAGGGGTGGATTCACCCCTCCACTTT
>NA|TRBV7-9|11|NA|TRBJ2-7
CASSLAGLQYF
TGTGCCAGCAGCTTAGCGGGACTCCAGTACTTC
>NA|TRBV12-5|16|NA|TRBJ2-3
CASGLISGGSTDTQYF
TGTGCTAGTGGTTTGATTTCCGGGGGAAGCACAGATACGCAGTATTTT
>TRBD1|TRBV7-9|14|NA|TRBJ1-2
CASSLRNRGDGYTF
TGTGCCAGCAGCTTAAGAAACAGGGGTGACGGCTACACCTTC
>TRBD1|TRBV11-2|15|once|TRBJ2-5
CASSFSDRGWETQYF
TGTGCCAGCAGCTTCTCGGACAGGGGGTGGGAGACCCAGTACTTC
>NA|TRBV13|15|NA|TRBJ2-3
CASSLEQGGADTQYF
TGTGCCAGCAGCTTAGAACAGGGAGGGGCAGATACGCAGTATTTT
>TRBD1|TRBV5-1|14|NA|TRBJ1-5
CASSSGTGNQPQHF
TGCGCCAGCAGCTCCGGGACAGGGAATCAGCCCCAGCATTTT
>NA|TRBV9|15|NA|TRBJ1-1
CASSSLGGGNTEAFF
TGTGCCAGCAGCTCCCTGGGCGGGGGGAACACTGAAGCTTTCTTT
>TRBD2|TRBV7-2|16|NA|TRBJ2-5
CASSLYGGGARETQYF
TGTGCCAGCAGCTTATACGGCGGGGGAGCCAGGGAGACCCAGTACTTC
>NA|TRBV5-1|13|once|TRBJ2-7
CASSEGTGYEQYF
TGCGCCAGCAGCGAAGGCACAGGATACGAGCAGTACTTC
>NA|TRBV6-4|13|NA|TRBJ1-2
CASRADSNYGYTF
TGTGCCAGCAGGGCTGACAGTAACTATGGCTACACCTTC
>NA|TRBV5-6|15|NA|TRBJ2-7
CASSLATGASYEQYF
TGTGCCAGCAGCTTGGCAACAGGCGCCTCCTACGAGCAGTACTTC
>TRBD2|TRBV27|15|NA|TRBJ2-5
CASSLTPGEGETQYF
TGTGCCAGCAGTTTAACCCCCGGGGAGGGGGAGACCCAGTACTTC
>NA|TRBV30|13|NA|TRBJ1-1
CAWRPLRDTEAFF
TGTGCCTGGAGACCCCTGCGGGACACTGAAGCTTTCTTT
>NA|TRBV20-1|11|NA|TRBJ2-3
CSGGLLDTQYF
TGCAGTGGCGGATTGCTAGATACGCAGTATTTT
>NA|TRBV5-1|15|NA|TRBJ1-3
CASSLGGDSGNTIYF
TGCGCCAGCAGCTTGGGAGGCGACTCTGGAAACACCATATATTTT
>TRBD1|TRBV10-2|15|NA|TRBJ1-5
CASSERVRGDQPQHF
TGCGCCAGCAGTGAGCGTGTCAGGGGGGATCAGCCCCAGCATTTT
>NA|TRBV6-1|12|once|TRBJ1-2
CASSASDYGYTF
TGTGCCAGCAGTGCATCAGACTATGGCTACACCTTC
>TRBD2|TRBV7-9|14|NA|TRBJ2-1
CASKGEGSYNEQFF
TGTGCCAGCAAAGGGGAGGGGTCCTACAATGAGCAGTTCTTC
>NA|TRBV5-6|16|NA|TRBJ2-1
CASSLRGQAASNEQFF
TGTGCCAGCAGCTTAAGGGGCCAGGCAGCGTCCAATGAGCAGTTCTTC
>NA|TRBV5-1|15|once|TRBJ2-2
CASSLATGNTGELFF
TGCGCCAGCAGCTTGGCTACAGGGAACACCGGGGAGCTGTTTTTT
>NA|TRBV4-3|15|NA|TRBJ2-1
CASSQDLAVPNEQFF
TGCGCCAGCAGCCAAGACTTGGCGGTTCCCAATGAGCAGTTCTTC
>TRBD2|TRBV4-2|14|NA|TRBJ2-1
CASSRREGANEQFF
TGTGCCAGCAGCCGGCGGGAGGGGGCGAATGAGCAGTTCTTC
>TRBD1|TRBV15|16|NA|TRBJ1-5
CATSMGQGTLNQPQHF
TGTGCCACCAGCATGGGACAGGGCACGTTGAATCAGCCCCAGCATTTT
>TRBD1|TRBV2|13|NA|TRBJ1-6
CAADREVQAPLHF
TGTGCGGCCGACAGGGAAGTTCAGGCACCCCTCCACTTT
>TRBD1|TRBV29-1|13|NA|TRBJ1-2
CSVNGRTGGGYTF
TGCAGCGTCAATGGGCGGACAGGGGGTGGCTACACCTTC
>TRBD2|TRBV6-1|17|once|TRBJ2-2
CASSEDSGAANTGELFF
TGTGCCAGCAGTGAAGATAGCGGGGCAGCGAACACCGGGGAGCTGTTTTTT
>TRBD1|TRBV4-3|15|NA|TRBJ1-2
CASSQSRVGGRGYTF
TGCGCCAGCAGCCAATCTAGGGTAGGGGGCCGTGGCTACACCTTC
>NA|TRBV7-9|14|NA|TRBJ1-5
CSSSPLGGSQPQHF
TGTTCCAGCAGCCCTCTCGGGGGAAGTCAGCCCCAGCATTTT
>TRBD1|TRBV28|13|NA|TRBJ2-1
CASRGTARDEQFF
TGTGCCAGCAGAGGGACAGCCCGCGATGAGCAGTTCTTC
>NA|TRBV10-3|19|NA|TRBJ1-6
CAISDSPHREVSYNSPLHF
TGTGCCATCAGTGACTCGCCGCACAGGGAAGTCTCCTATAATTCACCCCTCCACTTT
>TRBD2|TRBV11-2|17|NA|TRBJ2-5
CASSSRTSTDRAGTQYF
TGTGCCAGCAGCTCTAGGACTAGCACCGACCGCGCGGGGACCCAGTACTTC
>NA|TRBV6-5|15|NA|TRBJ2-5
CASSYSSGIQETQYF
TGTGCCAGCAGTTACTCGTCGGGGATCCAAGAGACCCAGTACTTC